The present entry profiles one T cell receptor beta chain with its context. Antigen specificity is unknown. The sample belongs to a study of cytomegalovirus exposure and HLA in healthy donors. In the study overall: One earlier analysis, a look at roughly 170 million T cells, found around 110 million unique TCR beta sequences. Study-wide findings and caveats: The study assumed roughly uniform donor sequencing depth for presence/absence analyses.

The CDR3 has 17 amino acids. CDR1 is SNHLY, CDR2 FYNNEI, per germline. Trimming removed 2 bases from V and 0 bases from J, with 13 bases in between. Both 60 Vbeta primers and 13 Jbeta primers went into the PCR. Profiling relied on immunoSEQ multiplex PCR, and the TCRdb table lists in-frame clones only, not all of them. The sample lists roughly 180,000 clones; roughly 74% were seen once. The V gene is TRBV2, the J gene TRBJ1-4, with a tentative D call TRBD1 (5 bases). Material: PBMCs. The sequence was collected from a female donor in good health and CMV-seronegative. CDR3 in DNA: TGTGCCAGCAGTGAAAGCGTGGGGGGATCAACTAATGAAAAACTGTTTTTT. This translates into CASSESVGGSTNEKLFF.